The 15 T cell receptor beta chains below come from one sample, sequenced in a study of stem cell transplantation in POMP-related autoinflammatory disease. Profiling relied on immunoSEQ multiplex PCR, and the TCRdb table lists in-frame clones only, not all of them. The table lists 25,000 to 30,000 clones, 80% to 85% of them singletons. The sample here was CD4+ T cells from PBMCs, taken before stem cell transplantation. Every receptor here comes from a human donor with POMP-related autoinflammation and immune dysregulation (PRAID).

This chain links TRBV4-1 with TRBJ1-6, with D possibly TRBD1 on 5 matching bases. The CDR3 has 17 amino acids. Trimming removed 5 bases at V and 7 bases at J, with 21 bases between. CDR1 is MGHRA and CDR2 is YSYEKL in the germline V gene. The CDR3, as DNA: TGCGCCAGCAGCTCACTCCCCGGGGACTCCGCGAATTCACCCCTCCACTTT. Translation gives CASSSLPGDSANSPLHF.

The chain has TRBV9 and TRBJ1-1, with D hard to call. Germline V CDR1 and CDR2: SGDLS, YYNGEE. Trimming left V 0 bases short and J 0 bases short, with 3 bases between. This CDR3 is 13 amino acids long. The CDR3 spells CASSVAVNTEAFF. The CDR3 DNA reads as TGTGCCAGCAGCGTAGCAGTGAACACTGAAGCTTTCTTT.

The V gene is TRBV27, the J gene TRBJ2-2; TRBD2 aligns across 9 bases. Germline CDR1 reads MNHEY; CDR2 reads SMNVEV (reference sequence). V shed 3 bases, J shed 3 bases, and the junction held 11 bases outside the gene matches. The CDR3 spans 18 residues. The CDR3 loop is CASSFSPLGLAYTGELFF. In DNA form, the CDR3 reads TGTGCCAGCAGTTTTTCGCCCTTGGGACTAGCCTACACCGGGGAGCTGTTTTTT.

The J gene is TRBJ2-7, the V gene TRBV12-5; D possibly corresponds to TRBD1 (5 bases). This CDR3 region has 17 residues. Trimming left V 1 base short and J 4 bases short, with 20 bases between. Germline CDR1 and CDR2: LGHNT and FRNRAP. CDR3 nucleotide sequence: TGTGCTAGTGGTTTGGGGTTAGACAGCCCGATTGGATACGAGCAGTACTTC. It yields the protein CASGLGLDSPIGYEQYF.

This clone was observed a handful of times. V and J are TRBV28 and TRBJ1-5; D ambiguous. The V and J ends lost 3 bases and 7 bases respectively, with 13 bases between them. The germline V gene has CDR1 MDHEN and CDR2 SYDVKM. The CDR3 is 14 residues long. CDR3 sequence (DNA): TGTGCCAGCAGTTTGGGGTTTTGGTGGCAGCCCCAGCATTTT. Residues: CASSLGFWWQPQHF.

This clone appeared a few times. The chain recombines TRBV6-6 with TRBJ1-1; D not certain. The germline V and J ends were trimmed by 2 bases and 6 bases, with 10 bases remaining between them. This CDR3 contains 13 residues. Per the germline V gene, CDR1 is MNHNY and CDR2 is SVGAGI (reference sequence). DNA of the CDR3: TGTGCCAGCAGTTACACCCGGGTCCCTGAAGCTTTCTTT. Its protein is CASSYTRVPEAFF.

This clone appeared a few times. The V call is TRBV5-1, the J call TRBJ2-1, with unresolved D. This CDR3 has 13 residues. Between the trimmed V and J ends, which lost 0 bases and 5 bases, there was a span of 6 bases. The V gene's germline CDR1 is SGHRS and CDR2 YFSETQ. The CDR3 DNA sequence: TGCGCCAGCAGCTTGGCTTGGAACAATGAGCAGTTCTTC. The encoded protein is CASSLAWNNEQFF.

The chain uses TRBV28 and TRBJ2-1; D might be TRBD1 or TRBD2, each matching 5 bases. Trimming cost V 2 bases and J 9 bases, with 11 bases left between them. The length of the CDR3 is 13 residues. The germline gives CDR1 MDHEN, CDR2 SYDVKM. CDR3 residues: CASSLPGRSEQFF. CDR3 in DNA: TGTGCCAGCAGTTTACCGGGACGGTCTGAGCAGTTCTTC.

The chain couples TRBV4-1 to TRBJ2-1, with TRBD1 matching over 10 bases. The V gene end was trimmed by 0 bases and the J gene end by 10 bases; junction bases not matched to a gene: 9. This CDR3 contains 16 residues. CDR1 is MGHRA and CDR2 is YSYEKL in the germline V gene. The CDR3 coding sequence is TGCGCCAGCAGCCAAGATGTAGGGACAGGGGCCCGAGAGCAGTTCTTC. This encodes CASSQDVGTGAREQFF.

The chain has TRBV19 and TRBJ1-1; D ambiguous. The germline CDR1 and CDR2 sequences are LNHDA and SQIVND (reference sequence). V was clipped by 1 base and J by 0 bases, with 9 bases between them. This CDR3 has 15 amino acids. This CDR3 reads CASSIGSFMNTEAFF. CDR3 DNA: TGTGCCAGTAGTATAGGATCGTTCATGAACACTGAAGCTTTCTTT.

The genes are TRBV5-1 and TRBJ2-2; 8 bases map to TRBD2. CDR1 and CDR2 (germline): SGHRS, YFSETQ. The CDR3 runs 16 residues. The V and J ends lost 0 bases and 7 bases, in that order; junction bases with no gene match: 8. CDR3 nucleotide sequence: TGCGCCAGCAGCTTGGGGGCGGGGGGTTATGACGGGGAGCTGTTTTTT. Translating gives CASSLGAGGYDGELFF.

Here the CDR3 reads CATQKGTGGTEAFF. The CDR3 bases are TGTGCCACCCAAAAAGGGACAGGGGGCACTGAAGCTTTCTTT. The rearrangement links TRBV27 to TRBJ1-1; the match to TRBD1 covers 11 bases. Trimming took 10 bases from V and 4 from J; bases not matched to a gene: 8. CDR3 size: 14 residues. Germline-derived CDR1 and CDR2 are MNHEY and SMNVEV (reference sequence).

The chain links TRBV5-1 to TRBJ2-2; 7 bases agree with TRBD1. Trimming removed 0 bases from V and 0 bases from J; junction bases left unmatched: 2. The CDR3 has 16 residues. The germline V gene has CDR1 SGHRS and CDR2 YFSETQ. CDR3 bases: TGCGCCAGCAGCTTGGGGGACAGACCGAACACCGGGGAGCTGTTTTTT. It is translated as CASSLGDRPNTGELFF.

The chain combines TRBV18 with TRBJ1-4; D is perhaps TRBD1 (6 bases). The CDR3 runs to 16 residues. Germline lookup yields CDR1 KGHSH and CDR2 LQKENI. V was pared by 3 bases and J by 6 bases, with 17 bases between. CDR3 sequence: CASSPGPGGEDEKLFF. The CDR3 DNA sequence: TGTGCCAGCTCACCGGGCCCGGGGGGCGAGGATGAAAAACTGTTTTTT.

The chain couples TRBV18 to TRBJ2-3; the match to TRBD1 covers 7 bases. Trimming cost V 4 bases and J 6 bases; bases outside gene matches: 7. This CDR3 contains 14 residues. Germline assignment: CDR1 KGHSH and CDR2 LQKENI. This CDR3 reads CASSLDRFVDTQYF. In DNA, the CDR3 is TGTGCCAGCTCACTGGACAGGTTTGTGGATACGCAGTATTTT.